The 20 T cell receptor beta chains reported below all come from one sample, sequenced in a study of human thymus T cells. Only in-frame clones appear in the TCRdb table, and some are missing; sequencing was by immunoSEQ multiplex PCR. Of approximately 70,000 clones in the sample, 85% to 95% were seen once. Corrective cardiac surgery supplied the resected thymus tissue. Material: thymus tissue. These receptor sequences come from a girl less than two years old with a congenital heart defect but otherwise immunologically healthy.

The chain couples TRBV18 to TRBJ1-2; D might be TRBD1 (6 bases). Trimming took 2 bases from V and 1 from J, leaving 11 bases between them. Germline V gene data show CDR1 as KGHSH and CDR2 as LQKENI. The CDR3 is 15 residues long. CDR3 in amino acids: CASSPATGLNYGYTF. CDR3 DNA sequence: TGTGCCAGCTCACCAGCGACAGGCCTTAACTATGGCTACACCTTC.

The chain links TRBV11-2 to TRBJ2-7; 7 bases fit TRBD1. Germline-derived CDR1 and CDR2 are SGHAT and FQNNGV. Germline trimming cut 6 bases from V and 0 bases from J; bases unmatched to any gene: 5. The CDR3 loop spans 14 amino acids. The CDR3: CASSHRDSSYEQYF. The CDR3 nucleotides are TGTGCCAGCAGTCACAGGGACAGCTCCTACGAGCAGTACTTC.

V is TRBV15 and J is TRBJ1-1; TRBD1 might be the D (5 bases). Germline-derived CDR1 and CDR2 are LNHNV and YYDKDF (reference sequence). V lost 1 base and J 3 bases, leaving 6 bases between the germline ends. The CDR3 is 13 amino acids. In nucleotides, the CDR3 is TGTGCCACCAGCAGAGGGGGGTACACTGAAGCTTTCTTT. This translates into CATSRGGYTEAFF.

On this clone: At the DNA level, this CDR3 is encoded by other sequences in the same sample as well. J is TRBJ2-3 and V is TRBV27; D not resolved. CDR1 MNHEY and CDR2 SMNVEV come from the germline V gene (reference sequence). Deletions cut 5 bases from V and 0 bases from J, with 12 bases between. This CDR3 is 15 amino acids long. The CDR3 sequence: CASSVEAPSTDTQYF. The CDR3 DNA is TGTGCCAGCAGTGTAGAAGCCCCTAGCACAGATACGCAGTATTTT.

This rearrangement joins TRBV28 to TRBJ2-3; TRBD2 aligns across 12 bases. This CDR3 has 17 amino acids. The ends lost 6 bases at V and 3 bases at J; junction bases unmatched: 10. Germline CDR1 and CDR2: MDHEN and SYDVKM. CDR3 DNA: TGTGCCAGCAGCCCTTCGACTAGCGGGAGAGAAACAGATACGCAGTATTTT. It codes for CASSPSTSGRETDTQYF.

CDR3 in amino acids: CASSWRDSHEQYF. The CDR3, as DNA: TGTGCCAGTAGTTGGAGGGATTCCCACGAGCAGTACTTC. The gene calls are TRBV19 and TRBJ2-7; TRBD2 might be the D (6 bases). This CDR3 comprises 13 residues. From germline, CDR1 is LNHDA and CDR2 SQIVND (reference sequence). The germline V and J ends were trimmed by 5 bases and 5 bases, with 13 bases remaining between them.

The chain uses TRBV28 and TRBJ2-5; D is ambiguous. Germline loops: CDR1 MDHEN, CDR2 SYDVKM. The CDR3 has 12 amino acids. V was clipped by 7 bases and J by 5 bases, with 11 bases between them. For the CDR3, the DNA is TGTGCCAGCACCGCCCCTGGGGAGACCCAGTACTTC. Protein: CASTAPGETQYF.

The V call is TRBV25-1, the J call TRBJ2-1; 7 bases match TRBD2. The CDR3 runs to 14 residues. V lost 3 bases to trimming and J lost 6 bases; unmatched junction nucleotides: 5. Germline V gives CDR1 MGHDK, CDR2 SYGVNS. The CDR3 is CASSDAGVGNEQFF. The CDR3 region has the DNA TGTGCCAGCAGTGACGCGGGAGTCGGCAATGAGCAGTTCTTC.

The V gene is TRBV9, the J gene TRBJ1-3; D gene unclear. The CDR3 sequence is 15 residues long. Trimming removed 0 bases at V and 2 bases at J, with 9 bases between. Germline lookup yields CDR1 SGDLS and CDR2 YYNGEE. The CDR3 sequence: CASSVEVGAGNTIYF. CDR3 coding DNA: TGTGCCAGCAGCGTAGAAGTCGGGGCTGGAAACACCATATATTTT.

The chain's CDR3 is CASSWDRADGNTIYF. CDR3 nucleotides: TGTGCCAGCAGCTGGGACAGGGCAGACGGAAACACCATATATTTT. This sequence joins TRBV5-6 and TRBJ1-3; 9 nucleotides align to TRBD1. Germline assignment: CDR1 SGHDT and CDR2 YYEEEE. The CDR3 totals 15 residues. Trimming cost V 3 bases and J 4 bases; bases outside gene matches: 5.

The chain uses TRBV6-1 and TRBJ1-1; D is perhaps TRBD1 (5 bases). The germline V gene encodes CDR1 MNHNS and CDR2 SASEGT. The CDR3 has 16 residues. V lost 2 bases, J lost 1 base, and 14 bases lay in between. CDR3 DNA sequence: TGTGCCAGCAGTGAAATCGGGGCAGGGTGGAACACTGAAGCTTTCTTT. Translated: CASSEIGAGWNTEAFF.

The chain joins TRBV4-3 to TRBJ1-1, with D unclear. There are 14 residues in the CDR3. V lost 0 bases and J lost 1, with 6 bases in between. The germline V gene has CDR1 LGHNA and CDR2 YSLEER. Here the CDR3 DNA reads TGCGCCAGCAGCCAAGAGGGAAGGAACACTGAAGCTTTCTTT. This codes for CASSQEGRNTEAFF.

The chain employs TRBV9 and TRBJ2-1, with D possibly TRBD1 on 6 matching bases. This CDR3 contains 14 residues. The germline CDR1 and CDR2 sequences are SGDLS and YYNGEE. V lost 0 bases to trimming and J lost 3 bases, with 7 bases between them. CDR3 bases: TGTGCCAGCAGCGTAGAGGACAGCTACAATGAGCAGTTCTTC. Translation gives CASSVEDSYNEQFF.

The chain combines TRBV29-1 with TRBJ2-4, with 11 bases fitting TRBD2. Germline V CDR1 and CDR2: SQVTM, ANQGSEA. This CDR3 region has 14 residues. V trimming: 4 bases; J trimming: 6 bases; junction bases outside the gene matches: 5. In DNA, the CDR3 is TGCAGCGTTGGAGTTAGCGGGAGGGTAAACATTCAGTACTTC. Amino acid sequence: CSVGVSGRVNIQYF.

The rearrangement links TRBV28 to TRBJ1-1; 7 bases are a match to TRBD1. The CDR3 consists of 16 residues. Germline V gene lookup returns CDR1 MDHEN and CDR2 SYDVKM. V was clipped by 5 bases and J by 0 bases; unmatched bases: 9. The CDR3 here is CASSVPGQPMNTEAFF. The CDR3 nucleotides read TGTGCCAGCAGTGTACCGGGACAGCCTATGAACACTGAAGCTTTCTTT. The variable domain in full, completed from reference TRBV28 and TRBJ1-1, reads DVKVTQSSRYLVKRTGEKVFLECVQDMDHENMFWYRQDPGLGLRLIYFSYDVKMKEKGDIPEGYSVSREKKERFSLILESASTNQTSMYLCASSVPGQPMNTEAFFGQGTRLTVV.

The sample holds a few counts of this clone. This rearrangement joins TRBV30 to TRBJ1-1; D ambiguous. V shed 0 bases and J shed 1 base, with 12 bases lying between them. The CDR3 runs to 15 residues. Germline V gene lookup returns CDR1 GTSNPN and CDR2 SVGIG (reference sequence). The CDR3 coding sequence is TGTGCCTGGAGTGTACGGCCTAAGGGGAACACTGAAGCTTTCTTT. It codes for CAWSVRPKGNTEAFF. Supplemented by reference TRBV30 and TRBJ1-1, the full variable domain reads SQTIHQWPATLVQPVGSPLSLECTVEGTSNPNLYWYRQAAGRGLQLLFYSVGIGQISSEVPQNLSASRPQDRQFILSSKKLLLSDSGFYLCAWSVRPKGNTEAFFGQGTRLTVV.

This sequence joins TRBV6-5 and TRBJ2-7, with D unclear. Trimming stripped 2 bases from V and 2 bases from J, with 4 bases between. Germline values: CDR1 MNHEY, CDR2 SVGAGI. The CDR3 runs 12 residues. CDR3 residues: CASSYPTYEQYF. The CDR3 DNA sequence: TGTGCCAGCAGTTACCCTACCTACGAGCAGTACTTC.

The chain combines TRBV5-5 with TRBJ2-1, with no clear D. With 0 bases removed from V and 6 bases from J, the gap between germline ends came to 13 bases. This CDR3 comprises 15 residues. Germline V gene data show CDR1 as SGHKS and CDR2 as YYEKEE (reference sequence). CDR3 nucleotides: TGTGCCAGCAGCTTGGAAGTCGGGCAGCCCAATGAGCAGTTCTTC. Translating gives CASSLEVGQPNEQFF.

This chain connects TRBV4-1 to TRBJ2-7, with no clear D. Germline assignment: CDR1 MGHRA and CDR2 YSYEKL. V lost 0 bases and J 3 bases, leaving 15 bases between the germline ends. The CDR3 is made up of 16 amino acids. CDR3 region: CASSQDPESRYYEQYF. The CDR3 region has the DNA TGCGCCAGCAGCCAAGACCCAGAAAGCCGATACTACGAGCAGTACTTC.

The chain uses TRBV25-1 and TRBJ1-2, with TRBD1 as a possible D gene (6 bases). Germline CDR1 is MGHDK and CDR2 is SYGVNS. Deletions cut 4 bases from V and 8 bases from J, with 11 bases between. This CDR3 comprises 12 residues. The CDR3, as DNA: TGTGCCAGCAGTGGACATGGGACAGGCTACACCTTC. This encodes CASSGHGTGYTF.